This T cell receptor (beta chain) was observed in a study of T cell responses to AZD1222 COVID-19 vaccine. Points from the study as a whole: Researchers report vaccine-associated CD4 TCRs spanning spike, with dominance at 160-218 and 743-854. The reported proportion of spike-specific TCRs targeting unmutated variant regions was nearly half. No repertoire was sampled before or during the peak T cell response, only after it. Baseline seropositivity occurred in only six or seven AZD1222 recipients.

Regarding this clone: Antigen specificity is unknown.

Deletions cut 5 bases from V and 4 bases from J, with 17 bases between. Germline V lookup: CDR1 SEHNR, CDR2 FQNEAQ (reference sequence). The CDR3 length is 15 residues. The method was immunoSEQ multiplex PCR; TCRdb's version includes in-frame clones alone and lacks a portion of them. Seen here are 100,000 to 120,000 clones, under 95% observed once, and the top ten hold under 10%. The rearrangement links TRBV7-9 to TRBJ1-2; D unresolved. The material was peripheral blood, obtained on day 0 of AZD1222 vaccination. The TCR originated in an adult in good health. As DNA, the CDR3 is TGTGCCAGCAGCCCTAACCAGAGAGGCGGCTATGGCTACACCTTC. It translates to CASSPNQRGGYGYTF.